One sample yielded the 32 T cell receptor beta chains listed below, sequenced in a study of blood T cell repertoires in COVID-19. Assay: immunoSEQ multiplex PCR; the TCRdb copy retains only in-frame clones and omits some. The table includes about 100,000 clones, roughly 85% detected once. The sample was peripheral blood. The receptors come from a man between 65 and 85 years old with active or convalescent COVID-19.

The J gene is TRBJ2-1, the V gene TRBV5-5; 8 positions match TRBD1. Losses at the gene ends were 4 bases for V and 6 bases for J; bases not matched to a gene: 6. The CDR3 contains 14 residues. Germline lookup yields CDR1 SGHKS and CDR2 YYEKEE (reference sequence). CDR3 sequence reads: CASSRTGNVNEQFF. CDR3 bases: TGTGCCAGCAGCCGGACAGGGAATGTCAATGAGCAGTTCTTC.

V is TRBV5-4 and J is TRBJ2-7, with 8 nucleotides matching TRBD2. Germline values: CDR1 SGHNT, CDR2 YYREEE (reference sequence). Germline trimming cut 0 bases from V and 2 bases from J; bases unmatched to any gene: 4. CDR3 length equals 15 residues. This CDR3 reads CASSLGGGRPYEQYF. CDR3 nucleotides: TGTGCCAGCAGCTTGGGTGGCGGGAGGCCCTACGAGCAGTACTTC.

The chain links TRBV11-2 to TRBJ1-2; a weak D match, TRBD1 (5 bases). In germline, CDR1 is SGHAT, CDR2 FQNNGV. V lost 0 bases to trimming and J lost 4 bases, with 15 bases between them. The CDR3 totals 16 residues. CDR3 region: CASSLEPILGPYGYTF. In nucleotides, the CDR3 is TGTGCCAGCAGCTTAGAACCGATCCTGGGGCCCTATGGCTACACCTTC.

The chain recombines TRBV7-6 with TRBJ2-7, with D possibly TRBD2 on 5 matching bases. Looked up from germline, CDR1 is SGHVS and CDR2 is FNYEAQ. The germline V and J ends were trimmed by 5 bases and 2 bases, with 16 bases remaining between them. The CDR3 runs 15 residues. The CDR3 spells CASSPRPGSAYEQYF. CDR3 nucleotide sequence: TGTGCCAGCAGCCCGCGACCGGGATCCGCCTACGAGCAGTACTTC. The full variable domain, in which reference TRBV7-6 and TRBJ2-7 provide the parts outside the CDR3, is GAGVSQSPRYKVTKRGQDVALRCDPISGHVSLYWYRQALGQGPEFLTYFNYEAQQDKSGLPNDRFSAERPEGSISTLTIQRTEQRDSAMYRCASSPRPGSAYEQYFGPGTRLTVT.

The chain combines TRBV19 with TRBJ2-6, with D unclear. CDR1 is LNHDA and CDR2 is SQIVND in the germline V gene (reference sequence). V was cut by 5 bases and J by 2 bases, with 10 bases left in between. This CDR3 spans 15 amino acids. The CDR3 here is CASSPQHPGANVLTF. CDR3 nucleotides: TGTGCCAGTAGTCCTCAACATCCTGGGGCCAACGTCCTGACTTTC.

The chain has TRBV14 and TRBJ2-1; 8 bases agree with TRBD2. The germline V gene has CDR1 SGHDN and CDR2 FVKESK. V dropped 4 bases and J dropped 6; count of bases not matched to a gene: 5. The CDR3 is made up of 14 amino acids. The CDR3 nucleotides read TGTGCCAGCAGCCCGGTAGCGGGGAGCAATGAGCAGTTCTTC. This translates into CASSPVAGSNEQFF.

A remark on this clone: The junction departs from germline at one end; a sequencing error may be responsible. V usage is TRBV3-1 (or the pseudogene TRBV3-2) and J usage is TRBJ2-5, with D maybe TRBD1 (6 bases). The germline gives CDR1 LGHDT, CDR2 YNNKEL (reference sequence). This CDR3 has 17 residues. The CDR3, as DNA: TGTGCCAGCAGCCAAGACCATGGACAGAGCCTCCAAGGGACCCAGTACTTC. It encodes CASSQDHGQSLQGTQYF.

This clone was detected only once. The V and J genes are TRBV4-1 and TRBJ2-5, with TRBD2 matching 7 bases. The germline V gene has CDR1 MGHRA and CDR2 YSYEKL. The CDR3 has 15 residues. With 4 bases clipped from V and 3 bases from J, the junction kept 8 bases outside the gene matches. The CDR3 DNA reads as TGCGCCAGCAGCCCGGCCGGGACTACTAAAGAGACCCAGTACTTC. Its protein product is CASSPAGTTKETQYF.

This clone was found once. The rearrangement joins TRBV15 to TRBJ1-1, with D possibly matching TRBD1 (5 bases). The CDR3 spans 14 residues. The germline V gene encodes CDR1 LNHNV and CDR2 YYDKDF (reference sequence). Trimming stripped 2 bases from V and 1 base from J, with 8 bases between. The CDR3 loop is CATSRITGNTEAFF. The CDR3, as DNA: TGTGCCACCAGCAGAATTACAGGGAACACTGAAGCTTTCTTT. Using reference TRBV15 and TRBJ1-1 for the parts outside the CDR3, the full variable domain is DAMVIQNPRYQVTQFGKPVTLSCSQTLNHNVMYWYQQKSSQAPKLLFHYYDKDFNNEADTPDNFQSRRPNTSFCFLDIRSPGLGDTAMYLCATSRITGNTEAFFGQGTRLTVV.

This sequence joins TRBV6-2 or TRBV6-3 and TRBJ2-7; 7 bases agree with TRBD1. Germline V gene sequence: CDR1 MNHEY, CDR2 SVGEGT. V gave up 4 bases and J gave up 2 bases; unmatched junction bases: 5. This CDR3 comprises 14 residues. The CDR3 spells CASSSTGLPYEQYF. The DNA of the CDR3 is TGTGCCAGCAGTTCGACAGGGCTTCCCTACGAGCAGTACTTC.

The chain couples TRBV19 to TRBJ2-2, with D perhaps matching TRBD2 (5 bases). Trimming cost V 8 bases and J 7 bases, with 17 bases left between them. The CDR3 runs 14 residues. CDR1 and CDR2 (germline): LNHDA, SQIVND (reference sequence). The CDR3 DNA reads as TGTGCCAGTCGAGTCGGACTTCCGTACGGGGAGCTGTTTTTT. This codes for CASRVGLPYGELFF. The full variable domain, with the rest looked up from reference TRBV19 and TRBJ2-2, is DGGITQSPKYLFRKEGQNVTLSCEQNLNHDAMYWYRQDPGQGLRLIYYSQIVNDFQKGDIAEGYSVSREKKESFPLTVTSAQKNPTAFYLCASRVGLPYGELFFGEGSRLTVL.

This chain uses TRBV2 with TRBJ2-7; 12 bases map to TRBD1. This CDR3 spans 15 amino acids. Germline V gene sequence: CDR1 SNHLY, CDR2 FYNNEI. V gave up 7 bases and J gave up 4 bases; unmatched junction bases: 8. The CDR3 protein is CASTPGQGAGYEQYF. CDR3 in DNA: TGTGCCAGCACCCCGGGACAGGGGGCAGGGTACGAGCAGTACTTC. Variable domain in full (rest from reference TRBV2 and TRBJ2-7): EPEVTQTPSHQVTQMGQEVILRCVPISNHLYFYWYRQILGQKVEFLVSFYNNEISEKSEIFDDQFSVERPDGSNFTLKIRSTKLEDSAMYFCASTPGQGAGYEQYFGPGTRLTVT.

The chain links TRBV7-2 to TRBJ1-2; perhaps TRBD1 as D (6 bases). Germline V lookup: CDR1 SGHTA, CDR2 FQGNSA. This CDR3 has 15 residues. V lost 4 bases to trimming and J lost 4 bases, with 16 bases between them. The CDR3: CASSSTGQRSYGYTF. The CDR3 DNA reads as TGTGCCAGCAGCTCCACAGGGCAGCGGAGCTATGGCTACACCTTC. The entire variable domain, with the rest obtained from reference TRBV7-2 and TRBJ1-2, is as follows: GAGVSQSPSNKVTEKGKDVELRCDPISGHTALYWYRQSLGQGLEFLIYFQGNSAPDKSGLPSDRFSAERTGGSVSTLTIQRTQQEDSAVYLCASSSTGQRSYGYTFGSGTRLTVV.

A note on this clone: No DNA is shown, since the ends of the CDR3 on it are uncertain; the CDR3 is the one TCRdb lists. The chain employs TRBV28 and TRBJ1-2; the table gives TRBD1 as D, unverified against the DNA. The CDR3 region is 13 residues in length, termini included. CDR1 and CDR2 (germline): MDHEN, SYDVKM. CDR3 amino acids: CASSLWGTGSSTF.

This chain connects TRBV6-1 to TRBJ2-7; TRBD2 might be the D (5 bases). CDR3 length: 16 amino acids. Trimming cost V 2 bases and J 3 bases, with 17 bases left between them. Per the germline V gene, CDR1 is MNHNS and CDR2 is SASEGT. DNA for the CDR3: TGTGCCAGCAGTGAACGGCCGAGAACTAGTAGCTACGAGCAGTACTTC. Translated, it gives CASSERPRTSSYEQYF.

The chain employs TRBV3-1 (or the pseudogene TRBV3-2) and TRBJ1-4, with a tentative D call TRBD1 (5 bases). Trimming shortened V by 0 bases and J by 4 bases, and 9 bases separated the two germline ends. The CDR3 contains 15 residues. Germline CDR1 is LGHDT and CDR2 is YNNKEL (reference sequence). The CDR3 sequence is CASSQDTGLNEKLFF. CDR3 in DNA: TGTGCCAGCAGCCAAGACACAGGCCTTAATGAAAAACTGTTTTTT.

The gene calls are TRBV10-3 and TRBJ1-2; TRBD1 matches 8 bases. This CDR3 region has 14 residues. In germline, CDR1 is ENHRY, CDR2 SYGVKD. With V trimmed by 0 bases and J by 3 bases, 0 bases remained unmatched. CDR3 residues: CAISESGQDYGYTF. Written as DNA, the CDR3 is TGTGCCATCAGTGAGTCGGGACAGGACTATGGCTACACCTTC.

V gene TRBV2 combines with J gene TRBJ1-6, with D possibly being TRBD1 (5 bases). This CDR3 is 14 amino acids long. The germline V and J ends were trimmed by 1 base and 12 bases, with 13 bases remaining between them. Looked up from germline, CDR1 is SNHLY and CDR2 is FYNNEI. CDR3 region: CASSEVQALGPLHF. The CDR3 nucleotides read TGTGCCAGCAGTGAAGTACAGGCACTTGGACCCCTCCACTTT.

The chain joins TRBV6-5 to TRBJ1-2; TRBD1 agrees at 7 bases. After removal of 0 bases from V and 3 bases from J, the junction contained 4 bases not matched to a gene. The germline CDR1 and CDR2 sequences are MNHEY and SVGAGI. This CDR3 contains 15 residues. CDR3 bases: TGTGCCAGCAGTTACTCGAAGACAGGGTACTATGGCTACACCTTC. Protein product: CASSYSKTGYYGYTF.

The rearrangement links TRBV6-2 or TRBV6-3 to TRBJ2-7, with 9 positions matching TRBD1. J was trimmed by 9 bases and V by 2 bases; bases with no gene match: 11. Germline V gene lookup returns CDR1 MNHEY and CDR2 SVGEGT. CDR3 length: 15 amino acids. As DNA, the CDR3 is TGTGCCAGCAGTTACCCCTTACAGGGGGCATCGAGGCAGTACTTC. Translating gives CASSYPLQGASRQYF.

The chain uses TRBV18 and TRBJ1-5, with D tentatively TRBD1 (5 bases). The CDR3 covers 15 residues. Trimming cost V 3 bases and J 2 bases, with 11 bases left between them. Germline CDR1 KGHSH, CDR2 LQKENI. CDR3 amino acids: CASSPIAGRNQPQHF. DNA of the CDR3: TGTGCCAGCTCACCGATAGCAGGGCGCAATCAGCCCCAGCATTTT.

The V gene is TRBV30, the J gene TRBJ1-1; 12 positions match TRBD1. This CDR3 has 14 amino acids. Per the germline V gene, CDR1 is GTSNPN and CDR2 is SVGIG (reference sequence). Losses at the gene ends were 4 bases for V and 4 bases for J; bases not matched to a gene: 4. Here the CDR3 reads CAWKGQGASTEAFF. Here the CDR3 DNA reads TGTGCCTGGAAGGGACAGGGGGCTTCCACTGAAGCTTTCTTT.

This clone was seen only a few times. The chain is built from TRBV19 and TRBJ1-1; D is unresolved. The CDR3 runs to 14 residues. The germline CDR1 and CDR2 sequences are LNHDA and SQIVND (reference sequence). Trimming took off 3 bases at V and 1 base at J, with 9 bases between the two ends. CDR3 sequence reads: CASSIRQQNTEAFF. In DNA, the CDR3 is TGTGCCAGTAGTATTAGACAACAGAACACTGAAGCTTTCTTT.

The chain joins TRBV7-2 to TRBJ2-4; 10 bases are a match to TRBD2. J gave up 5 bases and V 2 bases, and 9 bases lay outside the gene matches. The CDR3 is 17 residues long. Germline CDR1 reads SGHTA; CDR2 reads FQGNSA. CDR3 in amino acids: CASSLFRSGRAENIQYF. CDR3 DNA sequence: TGTGCCAGCAGCTTATTTCGGAGCGGGAGGGCCGAAAACATTCAGTACTTC.

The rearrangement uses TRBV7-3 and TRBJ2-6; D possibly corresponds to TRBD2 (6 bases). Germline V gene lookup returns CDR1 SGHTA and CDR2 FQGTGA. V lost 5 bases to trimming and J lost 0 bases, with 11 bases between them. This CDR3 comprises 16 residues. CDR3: CASSPGTFSGANVLTF. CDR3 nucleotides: TGTGCCAGCAGCCCGGGGACTTTCTCTGGGGCCAACGTCCTGACTTTC.

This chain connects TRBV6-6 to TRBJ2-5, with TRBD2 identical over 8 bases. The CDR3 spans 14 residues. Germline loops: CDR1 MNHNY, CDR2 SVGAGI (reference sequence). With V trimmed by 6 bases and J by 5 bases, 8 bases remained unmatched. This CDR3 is CASSAAGDAETQYF. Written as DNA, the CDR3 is TGTGCCAGCAGCGCAGCGGGGGACGCGGAGACCCAGTACTTC.

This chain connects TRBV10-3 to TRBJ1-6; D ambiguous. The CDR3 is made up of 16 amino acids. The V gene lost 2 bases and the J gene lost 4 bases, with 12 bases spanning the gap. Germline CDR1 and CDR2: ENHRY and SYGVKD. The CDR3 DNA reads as TGTGCCATCAGTGAGCTCCTGGCGGTATATAATTCACCCCTCCACTTT. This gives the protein CAISELLAVYNSPLHF.

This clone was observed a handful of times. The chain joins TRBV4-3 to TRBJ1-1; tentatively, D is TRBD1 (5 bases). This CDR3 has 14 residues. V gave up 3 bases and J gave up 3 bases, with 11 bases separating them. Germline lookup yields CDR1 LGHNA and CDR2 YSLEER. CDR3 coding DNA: TGCGCCAGCAGCCAGTTAACAGGTGACACTGAAGCTTTCTTT. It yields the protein CASSQLTGDTEAFF.

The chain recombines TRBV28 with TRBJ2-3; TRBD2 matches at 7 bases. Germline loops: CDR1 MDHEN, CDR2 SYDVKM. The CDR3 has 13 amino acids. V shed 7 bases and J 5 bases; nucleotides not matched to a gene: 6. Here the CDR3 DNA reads TGTGCCAGCACCAAGGGAGGGGTAGATACGCAGTATTTT. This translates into CASTKGGVDTQYF. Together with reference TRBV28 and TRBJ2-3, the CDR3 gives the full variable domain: DVKVTQSSRYLVKRTGEKVFLECVQDMDHENMFWYRQDPGLGLRLIYFSYDVKMKEKGDIPEGYSVSREKKERFSLILESASTNQTSMYLCASTKGGVDTQYFGPGTRLTVL.

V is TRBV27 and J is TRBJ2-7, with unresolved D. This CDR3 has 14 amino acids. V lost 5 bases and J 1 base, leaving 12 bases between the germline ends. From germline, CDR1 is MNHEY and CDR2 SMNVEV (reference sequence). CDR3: CASSANSPSYEQYF. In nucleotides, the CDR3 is TGTGCCAGCAGTGCGAACAGTCCGTCCTACGAGCAGTACTTC.

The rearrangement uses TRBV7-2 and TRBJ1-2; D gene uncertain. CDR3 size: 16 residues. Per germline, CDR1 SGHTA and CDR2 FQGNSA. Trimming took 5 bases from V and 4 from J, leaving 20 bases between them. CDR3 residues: CASSPQSAGPVYGYTF. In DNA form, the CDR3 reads TGTGCCAGCAGCCCCCAGTCGGCAGGCCCGGTCTATGGCTACACCTTC.

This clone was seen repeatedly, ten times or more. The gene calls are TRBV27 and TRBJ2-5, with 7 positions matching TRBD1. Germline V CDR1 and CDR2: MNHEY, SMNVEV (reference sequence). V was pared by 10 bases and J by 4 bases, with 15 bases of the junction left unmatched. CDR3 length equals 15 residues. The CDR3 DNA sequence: TGTGCCACTAAAATAACAGGGGCTGGAGGAGAGACCCAGTACTTC. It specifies CATKITGAGGETQYF.